This T cell receptor beta chain was recovered during a study of human T cells and chemical hapten exposure. TCRdb re-called the RACE reads through MiXCR, storing one row per CDR3 protein. The sample holds under 400,000 distinct CDR3 sequences, more than 4.5% seen once. Time point indicated: pre-sensitization, week 0. Regarding treatment: therapeutic diphenylcyclopropenone sensitization with weekly scalp DPC. This clonotype has only a few counts. Trimming took off 7 bases at V and 6 bases at J, with 12 bases between the two ends. The CDR3 has 13 residues. CDR1 is SNHLY and CDR2 is FYNNEI in the germline V gene.

The chain links TRBV2 to TRBJ2-2; perhaps TRBD1 as D (5 bases). The source of this sequence is a woman in her forties or fifties with alopecia areata. Some clones in this sample may be carry-over from other donors' samples. Here the sequenced sample was whole blood, taken in connection with sensitization to the hapten diphenylcyclopropenone (DPC). The CDR3, as DNA: TGTGCCAGCACGCTTACAGGAGCCGGGGAGCTGTTTTTT. Its protein is CASTLTGAGELFF.